The 17 T cell receptor beta chains listed next were all sequenced from one sample in a study of T cell responses to AZD1222 COVID-19 vaccine. Profiling relied on immunoSEQ multiplex PCR, and the TCRdb table lists in-frame clones only, not all of them. The sample consists of about 110,000 clones, about nine tenths of them appearing once. This specimen was peripheral blood, taken on day 0 of AZD1222 vaccination. The receptor set was obtained from an adult in good health.

This chain uses TRBV6-5 with TRBJ2-1; D remains ambiguous. Trimming removed 2 bases at V and 6 bases at J, with 11 bases between. The CDR3 consists of 14 residues. CDR1 and CDR2 (germline): MNHEY, SVGAGI. The CDR3 spells CASSYGRVRNEQFF. The CDR3 DNA reads as TGTGCCAGCAGTTACGGGCGAGTGCGCAATGAGCAGTTCTTC.

On this clone: The same CDR3 also results from other DNA sequences found in this sample. This chain joins TRBV11-2 and TRBJ2-5; D not certain. Trimming removed 6 bases from V and 2 bases from J, with 4 bases in between. Germline V gene sequence: CDR1 SGHAT, CDR2 FQNNGV. The CDR3 sequence is 11 residues long. The CDR3 DNA sequence: TGTGCCAGCAGTCTACAAGAGACCCAGTACTTC. This codes for CASSLQETQYF.

This chain uses TRBV30 with TRBJ1-3; the D gene is possibly TRBD1 (5 bases). This CDR3 contains 15 residues. The germline CDR1 and CDR2 sequences are GTSNPN and SVGIG (reference sequence). Trimming took 0 bases from V and 2 from J, leaving 11 bases between them. CDR3 coding DNA: TGTGCCTGGAGTGTATGGTTGGGGCCTGGAAACACCATATATTTT. Its translation is CAWSVWLGPGNTIYF.

The CDR3 region is CASRGSRMGTEAFF. CDR3 nucleotides: TGTGCCAGTAGGGGCAGCCGGATGGGCACTGAAGCTTTCTTT. V usage is TRBV19 and J usage is TRBJ1-1; D gene uncertain. Deletions cut 6 bases from V and 4 bases from J, with 15 bases between. The CDR3 length is 14 residues. CDR1 is LNHDA, CDR2 SQIVND, per germline (reference sequence).

The sample holds one count of this clone. This chain links TRBV5-1 with TRBJ2-3; D possibly corresponds to TRBD1 (5 bases). The germline V gene encodes CDR1 SGHRS and CDR2 YFSETQ. The CDR3 contains 14 residues. The V and J ends lost 4 bases and 2 bases respectively, with 11 bases between them. CDR3 amino acids: CASSIDRNTDTQYF. The CDR3 DNA follows: TGCGCCAGCAGCATAGACAGAAACACAGATACGCAGTATTTT.

V usage is TRBV6-1 and J usage is TRBJ2-3; 8 bases match TRBD2. The J segment lost 1 base and the V segment lost 2 bases, leaving 5 bases of the junction unmatched. CDR1 is MNHNS and CDR2 is SASEGT in the germline V gene. There are 16 residues in the CDR3. This CDR3 is CASSEMSGRGTDTQYF. Written as DNA, the CDR3 is TGTGCCAGCAGTGAAATGAGCGGGAGAGGCACAGATACGCAGTATTTT.

The rearrangement uses TRBV9 and TRBJ2-2; TRBD2 aligns across 8 bases. Germline lookup yields CDR1 SGDLS and CDR2 YYNGEE. J lost 6 bases, V lost 3 bases, and 13 bases had no gene match. This CDR3 has 17 amino acids. CDR3: CASSALPTSGAAGELFF. The CDR3 region has the DNA TGTGCCAGCAGCGCTCTGCCCACTAGCGGCGCCGCCGGGGAGCTGTTTTTT.

The chain joins TRBV7-2 to TRBJ2-7; the match to TRBD2 covers 10 bases. The V segment lost 5 bases and the J segment 3 bases; nucleotides outside the gene matches: 7. Looked up from germline, CDR1 is SGHTA and CDR2 is FQGNSA. The CDR3 runs to 15 residues. The CDR3 protein is CASSPMTSGYYEQYF. The CDR3 coding sequence is TGTGCCAGCAGCCCGATGACTAGCGGGTACTACGAGCAGTACTTC.

Here the CDR3 reads CASSPQGGETQYF. DNA for the CDR3: TGCGCCAGCAGCCCACAGGGAGGAGAGACCCAGTACTTC. The chain has TRBV5-1 and TRBJ2-5; perhaps D is TRBD1 or TRBD2 (6 bases each). V was shortened by 4 bases and J by 4 bases, with 11 bases between the two germline ends. Germline V gene sequence: CDR1 SGHRS, CDR2 YFSETQ. This CDR3 has 13 residues.

The chain is built from TRBV5-1 and TRBJ2-1, with D perhaps TRBD2 (7 bases). The CDR3 length is 16 residues. The V end was cut by 0 bases, the J end by 6 bases, with 16 bases between. CDR1 and CDR2 (germline): SGHRS, YFSETQ. The CDR3 loop reads CASSLARGAGLNEQFF. The CDR3, as DNA: TGCGCCAGCAGCTTGGCCCGGGGGGCCGGTCTCAATGAGCAGTTCTTC. Supplemented by reference TRBV5-1 and TRBJ2-1, the full variable domain reads KAGVTQTPRYLIKTRGQQVTLSCSPISGHRSVSWYQQTPGQGLQFLFEYFSETQRNKGNFPGRFSGRQFSNSRSEMNVSTLELGDSALYLCASSLARGAGLNEQFFGPGTRLTVL.

The chain links TRBV2 to TRBJ2-7, with 7 bases aligning to TRBD1. The germline gives CDR1 SNHLY, CDR2 FYNNEI. This CDR3 region has 14 residues. The ends lost 4 bases at V and 3 bases at J; junction bases unmatched: 6. The CDR3 nucleotides are TGTGCCAGCAGTGTACCGGGACAGAACTACGAGCAGTACTTC. This codes for CASSVPGQNYEQYF.

V and J are TRBV6-6 and TRBJ1-2, with TRBD1 matching over 7 bases. CDR1 MNHNY and CDR2 SVGAGI come from the germline V gene (reference sequence). V was clipped by 8 bases and J by 4 bases; unmatched bases: 4. The CDR3 is made up of 12 amino acids. The CDR3 bases are TGTGCCAGCCTCAGGGGGAGCTATGGCTACACCTTC. It is translated as CASLRGSYGYTF.

In this sample, this clone turned up a few times. V and J are TRBV18 and TRBJ2-7; D possibly corresponds to TRBD1 (6 bases). There are 13 residues in the CDR3. Trimming took 3 bases from V and 3 from J, leaving 9 bases between them. Germline CDR1 is KGHSH and CDR2 is LQKENI. The CDR3, as DNA: TGTGCCAGCTCACCTACAGGGATCTACGAGCAGTACTTC. Translating it yields CASSPTGIYEQYF. The entire variable domain, with the rest obtained from reference TRBV18 and TRBJ2-7, is as follows: NAGVMQNPRHLVRRRGQEARLRCSPMKGHSHVYWYRQLPEEGLKFMVYLQKENIIDESGMPKERFSAEFPKEGPSILRIQQVVRGDSAAYFCASSPTGIYEQYFGPGTRLTVT.

V gene TRBV6-5 combines with J gene TRBJ1-2; D remains ambiguous. The CDR3 totals 13 residues. Trimming cost V 8 bases and J 2 bases, with 12 bases left between them. Looked up from germline, CDR1 is MNHEY and CDR2 is SVGAGI. CDR3 DNA sequence: TGTGCCAGCCAGGCCGGCGGCAACTATGGCTACACCTTC. It specifies CASQAGGNYGYTF.

This rearrangement joins TRBV5-1 to TRBJ1-1; D possibly corresponds to TRBD1 (5 bases). V lost 0 bases and J lost 4, with 16 bases in between. The CDR3 spans 16 residues. Germline V CDR1 and CDR2: SGHRS, YFSETQ. Written as DNA, the CDR3 is TGCGCCAGCAGCTTGGGAGGGGACTCTTCTGGCACTGAAGCTTTCTTT. It codes for CASSLGGDSSGTEAFF. The full variable domain, rest sourced from reference TRBV5-1 and TRBJ1-1, is KAGVTQTPRYLIKTRGQQVTLSCSPISGHRSVSWYQQTPGQGLQFLFEYFSETQRNKGNFPGRFSGRQFSNSRSEMNVSTLELGDSALYLCASSLGGDSSGTEAFFGQGTRLTVV.

This clone has only one observation. This chain joins TRBV4-2 and TRBJ1-1; 7 bases are shared with TRBD1. V was pared by 0 bases and J by 7 bases, with 14 bases of the junction left unmatched. The V gene's germline CDR1 is LGHNA and CDR2 YNFKEQ. There are 17 residues in the CDR3. The CDR3, as DNA: TGTGCCAGCAGCCAAGATGGGGACAGCGCGACTCAGGGTGAAGCTTTCTTT. Protein sequence: CASSQDGDSATQGEAFF.

The chain employs TRBV6-5 and TRBJ2-7; D might be TRBD2 (5 bases). There are 14 residues in the CDR3. V dropped 2 bases and J dropped 3 bases, with 11 bases sitting between them. Germline V CDR1 and CDR2: MNHEY, SVGAGI. This CDR3 reads CASSYGRNNYEQYF. For the CDR3, the DNA is TGTGCCAGCAGTTACGGGAGAAACAACTACGAGCAGTACTTC.